This T cell receptor (beta chain) derives from a study of blood T cell repertoires in COVID-19 (dated by TCRdb to about 2020). As for the study more broadly: Samples from collaborators originated in the United States, Italy and Spain and spanned both the acute and convalescent phases of COVID-19. The material from the prospective study consisted of cDNA or gDNA derived from T cells, B-cell-depleted T cells, or PBMCs. Where available, HLA class I and class II types were taken from metadata supplied by the sample provider and were not determined by assay-based typing. The repertoires were released in a freely available public database meant as a resource for research on the immune response to SARS-CoV-2. Deeply sampled blood TCRbeta repertoires from subjects exposed to, actively infected with, or recovered from COVID-19 were included in the dataset. Nearly every sample came with metadata listing a de-identified subject ID, COVID-19 status, age in years and sex. Samples were obtained from the ongoing ImmuneRACE study (first 160 participants) and from 1,000 to 1,500 subjects provided by 6 global collaborators.

The immunoSEQ Assay, a bias-controlled multiplex PCR, was used to amplify TCRbeta CDR3 regions from genomic DNA. The original methods were these. Nucleated cell counts per sample were estimated from amplification of reference gene primers within the assay. To quantify the absolute abundance of each unique TCRbeta CDR3 rearrangement, sequence reads were collapsed and filtered. Productive Simpson clonality was computed per sample as the square root of Simpson's diversity index over productive rearrangements. What TCRdb holds here is the immuneACCESS table cut down to in-frame rearrangements. Part of the clones is not present; checked against another copy, under half of the missing clones reflect an unresolved V gene, and the others are unexplained. V and J calls and clone size come straight from that table; D and trimming were deduced from the DNA. Present in this sample are approximately 58,000 clones, about nine tenths of which were seen just once. Together, the top ten hold over 8% of the sample.

As concerns this clone: Its specific antigen is unknown. Base qualities were left out, and no much larger clone turns up one base away.

Study-wide conclusions, independent of this receptor: Clinical and demographic metadata were provided uncurated, with the amount varying by source and participant.

Each collaborating institution followed its own protocols to collect whole blood in K2EDTA tubes. Collaborator samples were shipped for TCRbeta analysis as frozen whole blood, isolated PBMCs, or DNA extracted from either sample type. Trimming accounts for 6 bases at V and 7 bases at J, while the number of junction bases matched to no gene is 7. Sequences SQVTM (CDR1) and ANQGSEA (CDR2) are obtained from the germline V gene. The CDR3 starts with the cysteine, ends with the phenylalanine, and has 13 residues. Only CDR3 DNA remains: 39 bases, in frame from the first base. This chain joins TRBV29-1 to TRBJ2-1, and TRBD1 matches 9 of the central bases. The sequence was collected from a woman over 75 with active COVID-19. The sample was peripheral blood. The sequence in DNA is TGCAGCGTATCGAGGACAGGGGTTAATGAGCAGTTCTTC. This yields the protein CSVSRTGVNEQFF.